This TCR beta chain was sequenced in a study of cytomegalovirus exposure and HLA in healthy donors. For the study at large: It was reported in a later analysis that the same platform had been used for the 120 or so validation repertoires as for the approximately 730 first-cohort repertoires. Study results and limitations: Cytomegalovirus status was reportedly diagnosed by the classifier with high sensitivity and specificity.

The length of the CDR3 is 14 residues. The junction had 7 bases not matched to a gene; V was cut back by 10 bases and J by 2 bases. Per the germline V gene, CDR1 is ENHRY and CDR2 is SYGVKD. This clone occurred a few times. Antigen specificity is unknown. Sequencing used immunoSEQ multiplex PCR; TCRdb keeps in-frame clones, though not all of them. The table includes about 160,000 clones, over 85% detected once. The 120-subject validation cohort, separate from the approximately 670-subject first cohort, included the donors. The sequence was collected from a woman in her late teens or twenties in good health and CMV-seropositive. Source material: PBMCs. The chain couples TRBV10-3 to TRBJ1-5; 8 nucleotides line up with TRBD1. CDR3 in DNA: TGTGCCACACGACAGGGGATTGGCAATCAGCCCCAGCATTTT. It yields the protein CATRQGIGNQPQHF.